This is a list of T cell receptor beta chains from one sample in a study of Graves' ophthalmopathy and Graves' hyperthyroidism. One entry per CDR3 protein results from TCRdb running MiXCR on the multiplex PCR reads. The sample holds hundreds of thousands of distinct CDR3 sequences, around a fifth seen once. Material for sequencing was peripheral blood. The receptor set was obtained from a woman between 18 and 29 years old with stable Graves' hyperthyroidism. The CDR3 runs from the conserved cysteine through the conserved F or W. The order of the fields is clone size, J gene, D gene, V gene, CDR3 protein, CDR3 DNA. D genes are given only for firm matches. Clone size is shown for a subset of rows, as once, few, many or a class of expanded clone.

>-|TRBJ2-5|-|TRBV4-1
CASSRVVAQESQYF
TGCGCCAGCAGCCGGGTCGTCGCCCAAGAGAGCCAGTACTTC
>many|TRBJ1-1|-|TRBV5-4
CASSLEDYGAFF
TGTGCCAGCAGCTTGGAAGATTATGGAGCTTTCTTT
>many|TRBJ2-4|TRBD1|TRBV12-3/TRBV12-4
CASSRRGRTKNIQYF
TGTGCCAGCAGCCGCAGGGGGAGAACCAAAAACATTCAGTACTTC
>many|TRBJ2-5|TRBD2|TRBV27
CASSLSRLAGRETQYF
TGTGCCAGCAGTTTATCGAGACTAGCGGGACGAGAGACCCAGTACTTC
>many|TRBJ2-2|TRBD2|TRBV2
CASRGLATTGELFF
TGTGCCAGCAGAGGACTAGCGACGACCGGGGAGCTGTTTTTT
>many|TRBJ1-5|-|TRBV24-1
CATSGAGRGNQPQHF
TGTGCCACCAGTGGGGCAGGGAGAGGCAATCAGCCCCAGCATTTT
>-|TRBJ1-1|-|TRBV19
CASSMWRTAFF
TGTGCCAGTAGTATGTGGCGTACGGCTTTCTTT
>many|TRBJ2-7|TRBD1|TRBV6-2/TRBV6-3
CASSPAGGPREQYF
TGTGCCAGCAGTCCTGCAGGGGGCCCGAGGGAGCAGTACTTC
>many|TRBJ2-7|TRBD1|TRBV7-2
CASSFYRGLEQYF
TGTGCCAGCAGCTTTTACAGGGGCCTCGAGCAGTACTTC
>-|TRBJ1-1|-|TRBV12-3/TRBV12-4
CASSLAAGSTEAFF
TGTGCCAGCAGTTTAGCGGCAGGGTCCACTGAAGCTTTCTTT
>many|TRBJ1-1|-|TRBV7-2
CASTGRMNTEAFF
TGTGCCAGCACGGGACGGATGAACACTGAAGCTTTCTTT
>many|TRBJ2-7|TRBD2|TRBV28
CASSWATSGSYEQYF
TGTGCCAGCAGTTGGGCGACTAGCGGGAGCTACGAGCAGTACTTC
>many|TRBJ1-1|-|TRBV20-1
CSARDGGGAAFF
TGCAGTGCTAGAGATGGGGGGGGAGCAGCTTTCTTT
>many|TRBJ1-1|-|TRBV6-1
CASSPLFGMNTEAFF
TGTGCCAGCAGTCCCCTTTTTGGGATGAACACTGAAGCTTTCTTT
>-|TRBJ1-1|TRBD1|TRBV7-9
CASSLDRAEAVF
TGTGCCAGCAGTTTAGACAGGGCTGAAGCTGTCTTT
>many|TRBJ1-5|TRBD1|TRBV15
CATSRRTGGNQPQHF
TGTGCCACCAGCCGCCGGACAGGGGGCAATCAGCCCCAGCATTTT
>many|TRBJ2-7|TRBD1|TRBV20-1
CSAKEDQGVTYEQYF
TGCAGTGCTAAAGAGGACCAGGGGGTCACCTACGAGCAGTACTTC
>-|TRBJ1-3|-|TRBV11-3
CASSLEGGARYTIYF
TGTGCCAGCAGCTTAGAGGGTGGGGCGCGGTACACCATATATTTT
>many|TRBJ1-6|-|TRBV15
CATSREGGWTPLHF
TGTGCCACCAGCAGAGAGGGGGGATGGACACCCCTCCACTTT
>many|TRBJ2-7|-|TRBV5-1
CASSLAYSPREQYF
TGCGCCAGCAGCTTGGCCTATTCTCCGAGGGAGCAGTACTTC
>many|TRBJ2-2|-|TRBV11-2
CASSPLRGMNTGELFF
TGTGCCAGCAGCCCACTAAGGGGGATGAACACCGGGGAGCTGTTTTTT
>many|TRBJ2-7|TRBD2|TRBV2
CASSRTSETYEQYF
TGTGCCAGCAGTAGAACTAGCGAGACCTACGAGCAGTACTTC
>many|TRBJ2-1|TRBD2|TRBV6-2/TRBV6-3
CASSYGGSYTNEQFF
TGTGCCAGCAGTTACGGCGGGAGCTATACCAATGAGCAGTTCTTC
>many|TRBJ2-7|-|TRBV7-2
CASSLRGSRPYEQYF
TGTGCCAGCAGCTTAAGGGGCTCGAGACCCTACGAGCAGTACTTC
>many|TRBJ2-7|-|TRBV10-3
CAISRGGFYEQYF
TGTGCCATCAGTCGAGGGGGGTTCTACGAGCAGTACTTC
>many|TRBJ2-5|-|TRBV4-1
CASSQEPTGGWETQYF
TGCGCCAGCAGCCAAGAGCCCACCGGGGGCTGGGAGACCCAGTACTTC
>many|TRBJ1-5|-|TRBV29-1
CSVLDRFDQPQHF
TGCAGCGTCCTAGACAGATTTGATCAGCCCCAGCATTTT
>many|TRBJ2-7|TRBD2|TRBV7-2
CASSFGLAGDYEQYF
TGTGCCAGCAGCTTTGGACTAGCGGGTGACTACGAGCAGTACTTC
>few|TRBJ1-6|-|TRBV2
CASTSGRANSPLHF
TGTGCCAGCACCTCGGGCAGGGCCAATTCACCCCTCCACTTT
>-|TRBJ2-5|TRBD2|TRBV20-1
CSAIPGRVAGKETQYF
TGCAGTGCTATCCCGGGGCGGGTAGCGGGGAAAGAGACCCAGTACTTC
>few|TRBJ1-1|-|TRBV19
CASNQGWDTEAFF
TGTGCCAGTAATCAGGGTTGGGACACTGAAGCTTTCTTT
>many|TRBJ2-6|-|TRBV10-3
CATLLITIAGANVLTF
TGTGCCACCCTTTTGATCACCATAGCAGGGGCCAACGTCCTGACTTTC
>many|TRBJ1-1|-|TRBV13
CASSFRGQGNTEAFF
TGTGCCAGCAGCTTCCGGGGGCAGGGGAACACTGAAGCTTTCTTT
>many|TRBJ1-1|TRBD1|TRBV6-2/TRBV6-3
CASRQTGDGEAFF
TGTGCCAGCAGACAGACAGGGGACGGTGAAGCTTTCTTT
>few|TRBJ2-7|TRBD2|TRBV2
CASSVQRGDSTEQYF
TGTGCCAGCAGTGTGCAGCGGGGGGATAGTACAGAGCAGTACTTC